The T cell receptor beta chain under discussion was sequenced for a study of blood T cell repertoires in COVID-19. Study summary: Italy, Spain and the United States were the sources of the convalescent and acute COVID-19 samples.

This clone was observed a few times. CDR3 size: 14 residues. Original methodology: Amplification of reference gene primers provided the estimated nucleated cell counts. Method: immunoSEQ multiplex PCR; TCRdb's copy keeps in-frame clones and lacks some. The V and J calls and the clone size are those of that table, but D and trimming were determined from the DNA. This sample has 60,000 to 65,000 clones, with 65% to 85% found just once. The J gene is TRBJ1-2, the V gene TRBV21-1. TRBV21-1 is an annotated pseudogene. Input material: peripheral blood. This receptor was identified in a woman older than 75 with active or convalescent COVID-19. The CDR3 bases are TGTGCCAGCAGCAAGGGAGAGCCGGGAATGAGCTACACCTTC. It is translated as CASSKGEPGMSYTF.